The clone carrying this TCR beta chain has just one count. This sample stems from a study of blood T cell repertoires in COVID-19. The overall study: PBMCs, B-cell-depleted T cells, or T cells were the source of the cDNA or gDNA that made up the material.

Authors' data handling: Amplification of reference gene primers was used by the study to estimate nucleated cell counts. TCRdb's table, derived via immunoSEQ multiplex PCR, lists solely in-frame clones and lacks some. The DNA was the basis for D and trimming; V, J and clone size are from that table. The sample records about 230,000 clones, over 80% being singletons. The CDR3 sequence is 18 residues long. Germline CDR1 reads SEHNR; CDR2 reads FQNEAQ (reference sequence). V lost 6 bases, J lost 5 bases, and 11 bases stayed unmatched. The source of this sequence is a man aged 40-49 years with acute or convalescent COVID-19. The sequenced material came from peripheral blood. This rearrangement joins TRBV7-9 to TRBJ2-2, with 14 bases lining up with TRBD2. CDR3 in amino acids: CASRSTGLAGVRTGELFF. CDR3 coding DNA: TGTGCCAGCAGATCCACGGGACTAGCGGGAGTAAGGACCGGGGAGCTGTTTTTT. The entire variable domain, with the rest obtained from reference TRBV7-9 and TRBJ2-2, is as follows: DTGVSQNPRHKITKRGQNVTFRCDPISEHNRLYWYRQTLGQGPEFLTYFQNEAQLEKSRLLSDRFSAERPKGSFSTLEIQRTEQGDSAMYLCASRSTGLAGVRTGELFFGEGSRLTVL.